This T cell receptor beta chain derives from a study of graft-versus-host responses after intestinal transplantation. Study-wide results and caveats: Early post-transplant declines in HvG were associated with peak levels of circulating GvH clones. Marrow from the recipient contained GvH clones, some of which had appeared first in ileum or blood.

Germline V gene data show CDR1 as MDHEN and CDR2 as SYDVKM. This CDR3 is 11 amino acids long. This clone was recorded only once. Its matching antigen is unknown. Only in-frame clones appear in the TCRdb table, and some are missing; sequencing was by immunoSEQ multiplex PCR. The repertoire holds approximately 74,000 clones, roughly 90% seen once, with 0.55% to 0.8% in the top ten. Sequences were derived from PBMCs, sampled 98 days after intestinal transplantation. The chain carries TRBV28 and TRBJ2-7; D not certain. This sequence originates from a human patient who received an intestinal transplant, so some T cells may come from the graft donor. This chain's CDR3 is CACSISSEQYF. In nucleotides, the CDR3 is TGTGCTTGCTCCATCTCCAGTGAGCAGTACTTC. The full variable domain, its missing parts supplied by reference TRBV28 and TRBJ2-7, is DVKVTQSSRYLVKRTGEKVFLECVQDMDHENMFWYRQDPGLGLRLIYFSYDVKMKEKGDIPEGYSVSREKKERFSLILESASTNQTSMYLCACSISSEQYFGPGTRLTVT.